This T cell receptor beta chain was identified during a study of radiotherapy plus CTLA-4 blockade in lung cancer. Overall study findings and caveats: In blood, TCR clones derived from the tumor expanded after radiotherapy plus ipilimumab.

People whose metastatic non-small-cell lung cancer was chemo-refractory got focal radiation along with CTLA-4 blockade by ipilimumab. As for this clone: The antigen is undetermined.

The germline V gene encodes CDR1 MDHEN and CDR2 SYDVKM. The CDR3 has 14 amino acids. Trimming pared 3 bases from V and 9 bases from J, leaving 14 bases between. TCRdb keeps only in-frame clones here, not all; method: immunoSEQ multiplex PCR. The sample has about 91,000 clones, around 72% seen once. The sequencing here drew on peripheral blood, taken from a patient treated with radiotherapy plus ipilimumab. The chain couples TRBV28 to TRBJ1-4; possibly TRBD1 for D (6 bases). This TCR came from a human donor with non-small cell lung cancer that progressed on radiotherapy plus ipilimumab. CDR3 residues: CASSLAQGIQKLFF. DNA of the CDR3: TGTGCCAGCAGTTTGGCTCAGGGGATCCAAAAACTGTTTTTT.